These 18 T cell receptor beta chains were all obtained from the same sample, sequenced in a study of T-cell memory formation after mild COVID-19. TCRdb reprocessed the 5' RACE reads with MiXCR, giving one entry per CDR3 protein. The sample has roughly 320,000 distinct CDR3 sequences, under 30% seen once. Sample: PBMCs or a T cell subset sorted from them (not recorded which). All receptors come from an adult woman who had mild COVID-19 (a few samples of this study predate the infection). Cell type and time point are not known.

This clonotype was counted between two and nine times. The chain uses TRBV6-2 or TRBV6-3 and TRBJ2-2; no reliable D call. The germline CDR1 and CDR2 sequences are MNHEY and SVGEGT. Between the trimmed V and J ends, which lost 2 bases and 0 bases, there was a span of 7 bases. This CDR3 comprises 15 residues. CDR3 protein: CASSYTNANTGELFF. CDR3 bases: TGTGCCAGCAGTTACACGAACGCGAACACCGGGGAGCTGTTTTTT.

The chain employs TRBV12-5 and TRBJ2-5; 16 positions agree with TRBD2. Germline CDR1 reads LGHNT; CDR2 reads FRNRAP. The CDR3 length is 19 residues. V lost 7 bases and J lost 2; bases outside the gene matches: 13. CDR3 residues: CASDLVAGTSGREQETQYF. For the CDR3, the DNA is TGTGCTAGTGATCTAGTCGCCGGGACTAGCGGGAGGGAGCAAGAGACCCAGTACTTC.

The rearrangement joins TRBV4-1 to TRBJ2-1, with 11 positions matching TRBD2. The CDR3 consists of 15 residues. CDR1 and CDR2 from the germline V gene are MGHRA and YSYEKL. V lost 2 bases, J lost 10 bases, and 7 bases stayed unmatched. This CDR3 reads CASSQRLAGLLEQFF. DNA for the CDR3: TGCGCCAGCAGCCAAAGACTAGCGGGGCTTCTAGAGCAGTTCTTC.

There are a few counts of this clonotype. The V gene is TRBV5-1, the J gene TRBJ1-6, with D perhaps TRBD1 (5 bases). V was shortened by 0 bases and J by 0 bases, with 13 bases between the two germline ends. The CDR3 is 18 residues long. In germline, CDR1 is SGHRS, CDR2 YFSETQ. CDR3 DNA: TGCGCCAGCAGCTTGGGTCCAGGGCCGAGCTCCTATAATTCACCCCTCCACTTT. Protein: CASSLGPGPSSYNSPLHF.

This clonotype was detected only a few times. The rearrangement uses TRBV12-3 or TRBV12-4 and TRBJ2-7; 11 bases line up with TRBD2. There are 14 residues in the CDR3. Trimming at V came to 7 bases and at J to 3 bases, leaving 5 bases not matched to a gene. CDR3 amino acids: CASMPGLAVYEQYF. In DNA form, the CDR3 reads TGTGCCAGCATGCCGGGACTAGCGGTCTACGAGCAGTACTTC.

The chain joins TRBV15 to TRBJ2-3; D is possibly TRBD2 (6 bases). Trimming took off 1 base at V and 5 bases at J, with 13 bases between the two ends. The germline V gene has CDR1 LNHNV and CDR2 YYDKDF (reference sequence). The CDR3 loop spans 15 amino acids. The CDR3: CATSRVGGVGDTQYF. CDR3 DNA: TGTGCCACCAGCAGAGTCGGGGGAGTTGGAGATACGCAGTATTTT.

This clonotype was counted only a few times. The chain uses TRBV19 and TRBJ2-7; either TRBD1 or TRBD2 may fit D (5 bases each). The CDR3 contains 13 residues. Germline CDR1 reads LNHDA; CDR2 reads SQIVND (reference sequence). V gave up 5 bases and J gave up 0 bases, with 8 bases separating them. CDR3 sequence reads: CASSAGSSYEQYF. The CDR3 DNA reads as TGTGCCAGTAGTGCAGGGAGCTCCTACGAGCAGTACTTC.

This clonotype has a count of ten or more. V is TRBV20-1 and J is TRBJ2-1, with 7 bases matching TRBD1. CDR1 is DFQATT and CDR2 is SNEGSKA in the germline V gene (reference sequence). CDR3 length equals 16 residues. The J segment lost 0 bases and the V segment lost 6 bases, leaving 11 bases of the junction unmatched. CDR3 sequence: CSAHVDRTYSYNEQFF. For the CDR3, the DNA is TGCAGTGCCCACGTGGACAGGACCTACTCCTACAATGAGCAGTTCTTC.

This clonotype was seen more than once but under ten times. The chain combines TRBV24-1 with TRBJ1-2; 8 bases line up with TRBD1. The CDR3 is 14 residues long. V lost 3 bases, J lost 2 bases, and 1 base stayed unmatched. CDR1 is KGHDR, CDR2 SFDVKD, per germline. CDR3 region: CATSDDRGNYGYTF. The CDR3 DNA is TGTGCCACCAGTGATGACAGGGGAAACTATGGCTACACCTTC.

This chain joins TRBV20-1 and TRBJ2-3, with D possibly being TRBD2 (6 bases). V gave up 0 bases and J gave up 7 bases, with 11 bases separating them. The CDR3 runs 13 residues. In germline, CDR1 is DFQATT, CDR2 SNEGSKA (reference sequence). CDR3 in DNA: TGCAGTGCTAGAGATGGGGAGGCTTATACGCAGTATTTT. This translates into CSARDGEAYTQYF.

This clonotype was recorded many times. The chain links TRBV12-3 or TRBV12-4 to TRBJ2-1, with 12 nucleotides matching TRBD1. There are 15 residues in the CDR3. The trim removed 3 bases at V and 4 bases at J, leaving 1 base unmatched. CDR3 bases: TGTGCCAGCAGTTTGGGACAGGGGGCATACAATGAGCAGTTCTTC. Protein: CASSLGQGAYNEQFF.

This clonotype was counted only a few times. The rearrangement joins TRBV5-1 to TRBJ2-2; 8 bases align to TRBD1. The CDR3 is 14 amino acids. The junction had 5 bases not matched to a gene; V was cut back by 1 base and J by 9 bases. Looked up from germline, CDR1 is SGHRS and CDR2 is YFSETQ. The CDR3 region has the DNA TGCGCCAGCAGCTTGCAGGGGGCGGCAAGGGAGCTGTTTTTT. This gives the protein CASSLQGAARELFF.

V gene TRBV5-5 combines with J gene TRBJ2-7; 8 nucleotides agree with TRBD1. CDR1 and CDR2 (germline): SGHKS, YYEKEE (reference sequence). The CDR3 length is 17 residues. V shed 3 bases and J 3 bases; nucleotides not matched to a gene: 14. CDR3 sequence: CASSSDRVTHPFYEQYF. CDR3 sequence (DNA): TGTGCCAGCAGCTCGGACAGGGTAACCCACCCTTTCTACGAGCAGTACTTC.

This clonotype turned up a few times. This chain connects TRBV5-1 to TRBJ2-1; D is uncertain. The length of the CDR3 is 15 residues. Trimming took off 9 bases at V and 0 bases at J, with 16 bases between the two ends. Germline lookup yields CDR1 SGHRS and CDR2 YFSETQ. The CDR3 bases are TGCGCCACCGGGTTAGTGGAAAGCTCCTACAATGAGCAGTTCTTC. Translation: CATGLVESSYNEQFF.

The V and J genes are TRBV5-5 and TRBJ1-2; 9 bases fit TRBD1. The V and J ends lost 4 bases and 2 bases, in that order; junction bases with no gene match: 9. Germline V gives CDR1 SGHKS, CDR2 YYEKEE (reference sequence). CDR3 length: 16 amino acids. DNA of the CDR3: TGTGCCAGCAGCGAGGTCGGGACAGGGCTGAACTATGGCTACACCTTC. Translating gives CASSEVGTGLNYGYTF.

This clonotype turned up a few times. The rearrangement uses TRBV11-2 and TRBJ2-3, with TRBD2 as a possible D gene (6 bases). CDR1 and CDR2 (germline): SGHAT, FQNNGV. The CDR3 runs to 14 residues. Trimming removed 1 base from V and 3 bases from J, with 8 bases in between. Here the CDR3 DNA reads TGTGCCAGCAGCTTAGCGACTAGTACAGATACGCAGTATTTT. Its protein product is CASSLATSTDTQYF.

The chain carries TRBV12-3 or TRBV12-4 and TRBJ1-1; D might be TRBD1 (5 bases). V was shortened by 4 bases and J by 6 bases, with 9 bases between the two germline ends. The CDR3 totals 12 residues. The CDR3 sequence: CASSSGWAEAFF. Written as DNA, the CDR3 is TGTGCCAGCAGTTCAGGGTGGGCTGAAGCTTTCTTT.

This chain joins TRBV30 and TRBJ2-6, with D unresolved. Trimming took off 0 bases at V and 1 base at J, with 4 bases between the two ends. This CDR3 region has 14 residues. CDR1 GTSNPN and CDR2 SVGIG come from the germline V gene (reference sequence). The CDR3 nucleotides read TGTGCCTGGAGTGTAGGTTCTGGGGCCAACGTCCTGACTTTC. Protein: CAWSVGSGANVLTF.